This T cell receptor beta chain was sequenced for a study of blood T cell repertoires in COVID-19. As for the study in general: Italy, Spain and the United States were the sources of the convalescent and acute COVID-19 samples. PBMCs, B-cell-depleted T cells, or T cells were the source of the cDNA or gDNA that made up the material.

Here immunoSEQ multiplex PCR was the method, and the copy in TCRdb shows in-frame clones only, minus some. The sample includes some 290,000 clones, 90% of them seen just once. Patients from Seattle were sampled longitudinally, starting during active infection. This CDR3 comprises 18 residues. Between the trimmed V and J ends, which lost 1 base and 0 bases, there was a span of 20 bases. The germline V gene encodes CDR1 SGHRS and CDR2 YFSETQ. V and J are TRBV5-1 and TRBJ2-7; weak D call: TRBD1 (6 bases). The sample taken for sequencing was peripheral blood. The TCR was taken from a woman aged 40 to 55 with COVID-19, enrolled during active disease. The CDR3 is CASSLWGKGTSLSYEQYF. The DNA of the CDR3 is TGCGCCAGCAGCTTGTGGGGTAAAGGGACATCTCTCTCCTACGAGCAGTACTTC.